This T cell receptor (beta chain) was captured in a study of human T cells and chemical hapten exposure. Study details: There were per-sample TCR yield variations, arising mainly from small pooled library volume differences. Study-level findings and limits: No shift was seen in TCRs above 1 in 1000 frequency with DPC sensitization.

Time point of the sample: healthy volunteer bleed at 2 weeks. Sequencing started from total RNA isolated from unfractionated whole blood. The V end lost 7 bases, the J end lost 3 bases, and 12 bases lay between the germline ends. This CDR3 comprises 13 residues. From germline, CDR1 is MNHNS and CDR2 SASEGT. In the original workflow: The number of TCRs in each sample had a median of 95,638 and spanned roughly 23,224 to 750,000. TCRdb reanalysed the RACE reads using MiXCR and keeps one entry per CDR3 protein. The V and J calls were not made by the authors but by TCRdb's processing. The sample yields more than 70,000 distinct CDR3 sequences, about 8.7% seen once. Note on this clonotype: The antigen remains unidentified.

The V and J genes are TRBV6-1 and TRBJ1-1; no clear D. Sequenced: whole blood. The sequence came from a female donor in good health. Some clones in this sample may be carry-over from other donors' samples. CDR3 protein: CASTLEPYTEAFF. In DNA, the CDR3 is TGTGCCAGCACCTTAGAACCGTACACTGAAGCTTTCTTT.